This paragraph reports one T cell receptor (beta chain). Coverage ceases 3 residues before the CDR3 finishes, and the germline J gene fills in the end. The sample belongs to a study of T cells in women clearing cervical HPV infection. Average input was around 1,300 ng genomic DNA for immunoSEQ TCR beta CDR3 amplification. Repertoires were generated with immunoSEQ multiplex PCR, while TCRdb's copy carries only in-frame clones and drops some. Its clone listing holds some 41,000 clones. V dropped 3 bases and J dropped 0 bases, with 18 bases sitting between them. CDR1 is DFQATT, CDR2 SNEGSKA, per germline (reference sequence). The CDR3 is made up of 17 amino acids.

The sequence was collected from a woman between 18 and 69 years old with a cervical HPV16 infection that either progressed to CIN3+ or cleared (not recorded which). The sample was blood buffy coat. The J gene is TRBJ1-5, the V gene TRBV20-1; D possibly corresponds to TRBD1 (6 bases). CDR3 bases read: TGCAGTGCTAGGGAGGACAGCGGATTAAATAGCAATCAGCCC. Amino acids: CSAREDSGLNSNQP. The full CDR3 protein reads CSAREDSGLNSNQPQHF.